This T cell receptor beta chain was retrieved from a study of cytomegalovirus exposure and HLA in healthy donors. Overall study findings and caveats: The presence/absence work took it that sequencing depth was about the same across donors. With later analysis, a missense DCLRE1C variant became linked to TCR beta V- and J-gene trimming. A later examination showed that TCR association rates differed by HLA locus, with DRB1 most and HLA-C fewest.

A remark on this clone: The antigen is not known.

Trimming removed 0 bases at V and 6 bases at J, with 8 bases between. The CDR3 loop spans 13 amino acids. Germline values: CDR1 LNHDA, CDR2 SQIVND (reference sequence). It was with 60 Vbeta and 13 Jbeta primers that the PCR ran. Generated by immunoSEQ multiplex PCR, the TCRdb table keeps only in-frame clones and is missing some. The sample carries 110,000 or so clones, approximately 75% recorded once. The donors were healthy bone marrow donors. The source material was PBMCs. The chain couples TRBV19 to TRBJ1-1; D is undetermined. The TCR was taken from a middle-aged man in good health and CMV-seronegative. The CDR3 protein is CASSIDEFAEAFF. Here the CDR3 DNA reads TGTGCCAGTAGTATAGACGAGTTCGCTGAAGCTTTCTTT.